Reported below is one T cell receptor beta chain. Its antigen is currently unknown. A read error may be the cause here, since a much bigger clone is one base away. The data belong to a study of T cells after yellow fever vaccination. General study findings and limits: The secondary response showed a weaker magnitude and a faster peak, day 5 versus 15.

The V gene end was trimmed by 3 bases and the J gene end by 5 bases; junction bases not matched to a gene: 5. The CDR3 is made up of 16 amino acids. The TCR cDNA carried a universal primer site and UMIs from 5'RACE template switching. MiXCR, applied by TCRdb to the 5' RACE reads, yields one record per CDR3 protein. The repertoire has over 150,000 distinct CDR3 sequences, around 7.2% of them found once; the top ten carry 2.5%. This TCR derives from a man in his late teens or twenties who received the YFV17D yellow fever vaccine. This chain links TRBV12-3 or TRBV12-4 with TRBJ2-2; 11 bases agree with TRBD2. The input for sequencing was CD4+ T cells sorted from PBMCs, taken 5 days after the first yellow fever vaccination. CDR3 bases: TGTGCCAGCAGTTTCCAGCTAGCGGGGGGTACCGGGGAGCTGTTTTTT. Translation gives CASSFQLAGGTGELFF.